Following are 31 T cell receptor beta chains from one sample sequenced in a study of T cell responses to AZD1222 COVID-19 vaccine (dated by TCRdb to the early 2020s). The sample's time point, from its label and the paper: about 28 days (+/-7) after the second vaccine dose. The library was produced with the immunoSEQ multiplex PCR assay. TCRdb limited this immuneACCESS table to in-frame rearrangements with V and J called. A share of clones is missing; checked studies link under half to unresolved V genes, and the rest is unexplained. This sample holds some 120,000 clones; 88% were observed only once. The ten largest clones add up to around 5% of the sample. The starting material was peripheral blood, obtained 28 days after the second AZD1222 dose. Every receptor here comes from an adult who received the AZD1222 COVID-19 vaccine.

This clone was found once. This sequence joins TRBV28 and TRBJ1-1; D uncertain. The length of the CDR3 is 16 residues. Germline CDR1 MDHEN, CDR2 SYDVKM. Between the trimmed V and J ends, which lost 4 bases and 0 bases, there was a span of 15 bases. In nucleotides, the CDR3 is TGTGCCAGCAGTTCCCCCCGGCGTCTGATGAACACTGAAGCTTTCTTT. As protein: CASSSPRRLMNTEAFF.

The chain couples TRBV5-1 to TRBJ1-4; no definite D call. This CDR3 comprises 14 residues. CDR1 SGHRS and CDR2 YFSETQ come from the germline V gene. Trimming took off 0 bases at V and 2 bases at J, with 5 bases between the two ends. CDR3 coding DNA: TGCGCCAGCAGCTTGGGGTACACTAATGAAAAACTGTTTTTT. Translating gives CASSLGYTNEKLFF.

The CDR3 region has the DNA TGTGCCAGCAGCCACCGGGACTTGCCGTCCGAGCAGTACTTC. Its protein is CASSHRDLPSEQYF. This chain connects TRBV7-9 to TRBJ2-7; D possibly corresponds to TRBD2 (6 bases). With 5 bases removed from V and 6 bases from J, the gap between germline ends came to 17 bases. The CDR3 is 14 residues long. CDR1 and CDR2 from the germline V gene are SEHNR and FQNEAQ (reference sequence).

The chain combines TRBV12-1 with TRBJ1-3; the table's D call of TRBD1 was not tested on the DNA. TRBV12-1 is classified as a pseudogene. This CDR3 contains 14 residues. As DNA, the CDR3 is TGTGCCAGCAGCTTCAGGGCTGCTGGAAACACCATATATTTT. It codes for CASSFRAAGNTIYF.

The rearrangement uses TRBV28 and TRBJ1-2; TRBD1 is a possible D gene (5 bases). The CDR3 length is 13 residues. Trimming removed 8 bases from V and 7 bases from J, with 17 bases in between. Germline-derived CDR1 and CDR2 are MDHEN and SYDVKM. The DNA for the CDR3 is TGTGCCAGCCGAGAGGGGATTGTCTCTGGCTACACCTTC. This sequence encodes CASREGIVSGYTF.

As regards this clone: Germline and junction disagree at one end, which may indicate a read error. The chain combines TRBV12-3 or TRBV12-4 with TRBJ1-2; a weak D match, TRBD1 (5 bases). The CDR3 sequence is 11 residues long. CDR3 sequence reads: CASSLGAGNYF. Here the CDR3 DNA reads TGTGCCAGCAGTTTAGGGGCAGGGAACTACTTC.

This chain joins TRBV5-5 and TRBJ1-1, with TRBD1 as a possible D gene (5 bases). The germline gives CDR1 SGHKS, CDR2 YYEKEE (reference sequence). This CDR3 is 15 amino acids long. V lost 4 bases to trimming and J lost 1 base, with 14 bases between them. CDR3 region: CASSGWGRQNTEAFF. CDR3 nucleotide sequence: TGTGCCAGCAGCGGATGGGGGAGACAGAACACTGAAGCTTTCTTT.

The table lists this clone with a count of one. The CDR3 reads CASSERRAGRTDTQYF. The CDR3 DNA reads as TGCGCCAGCAGTGAGCGGCGGGCAGGCCGCACAGATACGCAGTATTTT. The rearrangement uses TRBV10-1 and TRBJ2-3, with a tentative D call TRBD2 (5 bases). Germline assignment: CDR1 WNHNN and CDR2 SYGVQD (reference sequence). This CDR3 is built from 16 residues. Trimming took 2 bases from V and 1 from J, leaving 13 bases between them.

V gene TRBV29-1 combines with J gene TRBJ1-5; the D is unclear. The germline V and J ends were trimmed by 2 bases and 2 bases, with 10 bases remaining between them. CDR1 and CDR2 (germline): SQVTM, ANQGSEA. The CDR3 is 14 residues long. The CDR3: CSVEIDNGNQPQHF. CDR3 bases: TGCAGCGTTGAAATAGACAACGGCAATCAGCCCCAGCATTTT.

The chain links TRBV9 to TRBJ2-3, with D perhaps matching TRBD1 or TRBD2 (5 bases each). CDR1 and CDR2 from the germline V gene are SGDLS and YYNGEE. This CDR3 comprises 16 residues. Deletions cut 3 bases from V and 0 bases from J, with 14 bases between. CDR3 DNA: TGTGCCAGCAGCGCGTCGGGACCAAGCAGCACAGATACGCAGTATTTT. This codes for CASSASGPSSTDTQYF.

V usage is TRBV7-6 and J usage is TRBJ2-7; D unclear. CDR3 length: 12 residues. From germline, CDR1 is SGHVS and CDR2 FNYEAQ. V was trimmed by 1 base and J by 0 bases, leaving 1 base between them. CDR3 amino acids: CASSLVSYEQYF. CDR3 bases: TGTGCCAGCAGCTTAGTCTCCTACGAGCAGTACTTC.

Here the CDR3 reads CASSFAEGGIDTF. The CDR3 nucleotides read TGTGCCAGCAGCTTCGCAGAGGGTGGAATCGACACCTTC. This chain uses TRBV5-5 with TRBJ1-2; D is unresolved. The CDR3 length is 13 residues. Trimming shortened V by 2 bases and J by 12 bases, and 17 bases separated the two germline ends. Germline V lookup: CDR1 SGHKS, CDR2 YYEKEE (reference sequence).

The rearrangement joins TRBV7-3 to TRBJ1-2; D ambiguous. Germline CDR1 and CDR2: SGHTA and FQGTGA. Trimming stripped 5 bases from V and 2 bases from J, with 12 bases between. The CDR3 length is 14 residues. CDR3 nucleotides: TGTGCCAGCAGCCCAAGGCCGGGGAACTATGGCTACACCTTC. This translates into CASSPRPGNYGYTF.

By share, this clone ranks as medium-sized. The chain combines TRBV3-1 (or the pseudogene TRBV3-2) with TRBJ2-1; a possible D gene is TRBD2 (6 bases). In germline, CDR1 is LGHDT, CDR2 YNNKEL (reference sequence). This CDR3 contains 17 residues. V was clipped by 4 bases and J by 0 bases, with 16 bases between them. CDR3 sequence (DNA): TGTGCCAGCAGCCCTCAACCAATAGCGGACTCCTACAATGAGCAGTTCTTC. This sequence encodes CASSPQPIADSYNEQFF.

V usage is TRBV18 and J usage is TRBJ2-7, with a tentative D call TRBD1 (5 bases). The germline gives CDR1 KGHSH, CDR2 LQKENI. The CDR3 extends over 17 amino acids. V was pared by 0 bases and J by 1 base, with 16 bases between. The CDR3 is CASSPPEPTGDSYEQYF. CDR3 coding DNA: TGTGCCAGCTCACCACCCGAACCAACAGGTGATTCCTACGAGCAGTACTTC.

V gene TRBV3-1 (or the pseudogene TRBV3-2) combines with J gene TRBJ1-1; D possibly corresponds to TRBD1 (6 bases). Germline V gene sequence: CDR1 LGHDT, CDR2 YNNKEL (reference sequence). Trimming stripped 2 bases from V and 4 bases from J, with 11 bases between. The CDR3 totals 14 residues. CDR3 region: CASSQNRVATEAFF. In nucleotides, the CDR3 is TGTGCCAGCAGCCAAAACAGGGTGGCCACTGAAGCTTTCTTT.

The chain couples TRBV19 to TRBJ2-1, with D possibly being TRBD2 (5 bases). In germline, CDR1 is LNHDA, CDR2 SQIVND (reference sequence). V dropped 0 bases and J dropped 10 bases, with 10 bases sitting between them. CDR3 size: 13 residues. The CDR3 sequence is CASSIDGPGEQFF. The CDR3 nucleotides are TGTGCCAGTAGTATAGACGGGCCGGGGGAGCAGTTCTTC.

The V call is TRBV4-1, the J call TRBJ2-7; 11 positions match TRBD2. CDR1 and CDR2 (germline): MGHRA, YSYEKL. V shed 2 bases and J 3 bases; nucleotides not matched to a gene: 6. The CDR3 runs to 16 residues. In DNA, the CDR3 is TGCGCCAGCAGCCAAAATCCGGGACTAGCGGTCTACGAGCAGTACTTC. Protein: CASSQNPGLAVYEQYF.

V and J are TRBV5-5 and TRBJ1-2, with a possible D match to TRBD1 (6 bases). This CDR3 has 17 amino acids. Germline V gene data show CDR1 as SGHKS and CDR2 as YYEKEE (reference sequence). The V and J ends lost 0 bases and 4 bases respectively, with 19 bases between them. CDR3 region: CASSLAGTKRGIYGYTF. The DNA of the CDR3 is TGTGCCAGCAGCTTGGCTGGGACAAAAAGAGGTATCTATGGCTACACCTTC.

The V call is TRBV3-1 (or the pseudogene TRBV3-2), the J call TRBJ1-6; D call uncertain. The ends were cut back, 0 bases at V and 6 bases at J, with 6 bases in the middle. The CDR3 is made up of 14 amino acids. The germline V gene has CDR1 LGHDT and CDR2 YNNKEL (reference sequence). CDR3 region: CASSQDQFNSPLHF. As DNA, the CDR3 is TGTGCCAGCAGCCAAGATCAGTTTAATTCACCCCTCCACTTT.

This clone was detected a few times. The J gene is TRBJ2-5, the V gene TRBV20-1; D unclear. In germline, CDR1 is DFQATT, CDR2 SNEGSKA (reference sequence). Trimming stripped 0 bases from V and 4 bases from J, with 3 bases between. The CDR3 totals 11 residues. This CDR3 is CSARDRETQYF. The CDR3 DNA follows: TGCAGTGCTAGAGATAGAGAGACCCAGTACTTC.

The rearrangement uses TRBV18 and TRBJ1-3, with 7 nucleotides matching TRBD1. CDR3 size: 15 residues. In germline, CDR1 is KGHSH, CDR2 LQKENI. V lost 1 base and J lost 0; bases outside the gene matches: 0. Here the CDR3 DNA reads TGTGCCAGCTCACCACGGACAGGCTCTGGAAACACCATATATTTT. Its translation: CASSPRTGSGNTIYF.

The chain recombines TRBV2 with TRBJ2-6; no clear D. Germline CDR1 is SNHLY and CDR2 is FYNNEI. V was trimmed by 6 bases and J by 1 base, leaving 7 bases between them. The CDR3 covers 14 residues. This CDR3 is CASREPSGANVLTF. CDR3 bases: TGTGCCAGCAGAGAGCCATCTGGGGCCAACGTCCTGACTTTC.

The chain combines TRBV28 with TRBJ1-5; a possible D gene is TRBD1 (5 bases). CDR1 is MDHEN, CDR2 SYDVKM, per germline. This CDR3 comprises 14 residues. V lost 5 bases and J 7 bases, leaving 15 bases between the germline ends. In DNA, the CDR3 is TGTGCCAGCAGTGCCTGGGGCTCTGGGCAGCCCCAGCATTTT. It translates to CASSAWGSGQPQHF.

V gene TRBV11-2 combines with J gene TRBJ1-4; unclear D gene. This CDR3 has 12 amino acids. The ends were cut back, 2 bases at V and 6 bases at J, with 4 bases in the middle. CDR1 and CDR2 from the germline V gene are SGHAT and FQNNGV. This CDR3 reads CASSLRYEKLFF. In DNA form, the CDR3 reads TGTGCCAGCAGCTTACGATATGAAAAACTGTTTTTT.

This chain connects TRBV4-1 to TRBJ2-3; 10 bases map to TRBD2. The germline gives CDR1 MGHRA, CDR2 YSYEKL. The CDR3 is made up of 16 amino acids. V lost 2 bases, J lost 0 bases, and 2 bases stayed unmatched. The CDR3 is CASSQLAGESTDTQYF. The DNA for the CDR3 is TGCGCCAGCAGCCAACTAGCGGGGGAGAGCACAGATACGCAGTATTTT.

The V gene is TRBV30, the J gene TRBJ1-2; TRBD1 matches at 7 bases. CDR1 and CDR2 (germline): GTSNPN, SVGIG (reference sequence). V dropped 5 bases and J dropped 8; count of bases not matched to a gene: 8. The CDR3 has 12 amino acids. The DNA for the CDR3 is TGTGCCTGGGGGGACAGCAACTTGGGCTACACCTTC. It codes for CAWGDSNLGYTF.

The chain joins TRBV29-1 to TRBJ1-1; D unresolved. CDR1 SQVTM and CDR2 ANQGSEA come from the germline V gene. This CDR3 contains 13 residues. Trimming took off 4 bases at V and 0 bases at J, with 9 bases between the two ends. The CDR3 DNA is TGCAGCGTTGCCATGGGATTGAACACTGAAGCTTTCTTT. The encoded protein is CSVAMGLNTEAFF.

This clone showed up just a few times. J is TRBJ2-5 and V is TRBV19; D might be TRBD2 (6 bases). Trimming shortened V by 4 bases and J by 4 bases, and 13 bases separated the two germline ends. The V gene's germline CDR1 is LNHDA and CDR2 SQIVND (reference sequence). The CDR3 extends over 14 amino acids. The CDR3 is CASSSQGGAETQYF. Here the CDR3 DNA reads TGTGCCAGTAGTAGTCAGGGAGGAGCAGAGACCCAGTACTTC.

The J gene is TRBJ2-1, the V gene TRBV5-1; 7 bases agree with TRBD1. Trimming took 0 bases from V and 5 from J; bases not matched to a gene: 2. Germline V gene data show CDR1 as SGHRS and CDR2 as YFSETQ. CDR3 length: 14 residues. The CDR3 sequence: CASSLGDSHNEQFF. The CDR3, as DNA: TGCGCCAGCAGCTTGGGGGACAGTCACAATGAGCAGTTCTTC.

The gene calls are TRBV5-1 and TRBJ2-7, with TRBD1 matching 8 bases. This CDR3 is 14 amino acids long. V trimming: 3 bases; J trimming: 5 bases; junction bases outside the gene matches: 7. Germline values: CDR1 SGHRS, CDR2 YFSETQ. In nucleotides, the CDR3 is TGCGCCAGCAGCTCTCAGGGGGCGGTCGACGAGCAGTACTTC. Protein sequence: CASSSQGAVDEQYF.